This T cell receptor (beta chain) was retrieved from a study of shared clonotypes between healthy human individuals. A CD45RA-negative memory subset and a CD45RA+ naive subset were separated from the CD4+ cells. For this clone: Its antigen is currently unknown.

Sequencing was performed with immunoSEQ multiplex PCR; in TCRdb, only in-frame clones are kept and a portion is missing. The sample has around 200,000 clones, approximately 61% seen once. Regarding the study as a whole: Clonotypes that were shared across four donors made up around 4.6% of naive CD4 clonotypes. The low donor count limited represented genetic and exposure-history diversity. A generally larger estimated richness was seen in naive subsets than in memory subsets.

This TCR was sampled from a man under 40 in good health. Material for sequencing was memory CD4+ T cells sorted from blood. The subset denotes: CD45RA-negative fraction.

The CDR3 region has the DNA TGTGCCAGCAGTTTATACCGGGGGGATACTGAAGCTTTCTTT. Its translation: CASSLYRGDTEAFF. The chain links TRBV28 to TRBJ1-1, with TRBD1 as a possible D gene (5 bases). The CDR3 spans 14 residues. V gave up 1 base and J gave up 5 bases, with 11 bases separating them. Germline values: CDR1 MDHEN, CDR2 SYDVKM.